Listed below are T cell receptor beta chains from one sample, sequenced in a study of cytomegalovirus exposure and HLA in healthy donors. The assay was immunoSEQ multiplex PCR, and TCRdb's table has in-frame clones only and misses some. The sample lists 90,000 to 100,000 clones; roughly 77% were seen once. Material: PBMCs. These receptors were taken from a man aged 40-49 years in good health and CMV-seronegative. Each CDR3 is given with its conserved first and last residue. A D gene is named only where the DNA matches it firmly. Size tells how often a clone was seen (once, few, many) or the class of an expanded clone, and some rows leave it out.

d_call,clone_size,v_call,j_call,cdr3_nt,cdr3_aa
.,.,TRBV6-9,TRBJ2-7,TGTGCCAGCAGAGACGTTCGGTTCACAGGGAAGTCCTACGAGCAGTACTTC,CASRDVRFTGKSYEQYF
.,.,TRBV5-1,TRBJ2-7,TGCGCCAGCGGCGACACTTACGAGCAGTACTTC,CASGDTYEQYF
TRBD1,.,TRBV6-5,TRBJ2-7,TGTGCCAGCAGTGCCGGACAGGCTTTCTCCTACGAGCAGTACTTC,CASSAGQAFSYEQYF
.,once,TRBV7-2,TRBJ2-3,TGTGCCAGCAGCCCTGGTCGCCTGAGGACAGATACGCAGTATTTT,CASSPGRLRTDTQYF
TRBD2,.,TRBV19,TRBJ2-5,TGTGCCAGTAGTACAGCTAGCGGGGGTGAGACCCAGTACTTC,CASSTASGGETQYF
TRBD1,.,TRBV11-2,TRBJ1-2,TGTGCCAGCAGCCCCCGGACAGGTGGCGATATTGGCTACACCTTC,CASSPRTGGDIGYTF
.,.,TRBV6-1,TRBJ2-5,TGTGCCAGCAGTGGTTTGGCGGGCCCCCGCCGTGAGACCCAGTACTTC,CASSGLAGPRRETQYF
.,.,TRBV27,TRBJ1-1,TGTGCCAGCAGACCAGGGTGGGACACTGAAGCTTTCTTT,CASRPGWDTEAFF
TRBD1,.,TRBV5-5,TRBJ2-5,TGTGCCAGCTACCGACAGGGCCCCCAAGAGACCCAGTACTTC,CASYRQGPQETQYF
TRBD1,.,TRBV6-5,TRBJ1-6,TGTGCCAGCAGTTATCGGGACAGTCTAAATTCACCCCTCCACTTT,CASSYRDSLNSPLHF
.,.,TRBV5-1,TRBJ1-6,TGCGCCAGCAGCCCGGACACAACCTATTCACCCCTCCACTTT,CASSPDTTYSPLHF
TRBD1,.,TRBV5-5,TRBJ1-1,TGTGCCAGCAGCCGGTGGGACAGACTGAACACTGAAGCTTTCTTT,CASSRWDRLNTEAFF
.,.,TRBV6-5,TRBJ2-7,TGTGCCAGCAGTTACTCCTTGACAGCCCCACCCTACGAGCAGTACTTC,CASSYSLTAPPYEQYF
.,.,TRBV2,TRBJ1-5,TGTGCCAGCAGTGGGGGGTTTGTGGGGGGGAACAATCAGCCCCAGCATTTT,CASSGGFVGGNNQPQHF
TRBD1,.,TRBV5-1,TRBJ2-7,TGCGCCAGCAGAGGACAGGTCGAATCCTACGAGCAGTACTTC,CASRGQVESYEQYF
TRBD1,few,TRBV5-1,TRBJ2-3,TGCGCCAGCAGCTGGAGGGGGGGACAGGGGAGCACAGATACGCAGTATTTT,CASSWRGGQGSTDTQYF
.,.,TRBV9,TRBJ1-4,TGTGCCAGCAGCGTAGATGCCTGGTGGTACAGGGATAATGAAAAACTGTTTTTT,CASSVDAWWYRDNEKLFF
TRBD1,once,TRBV7-2,TRBJ1-3,TGTGCCAGCAGCCAAGACAGGGCTGGAAACACCATATATTTT,CASSQDRAGNTIYF
TRBD2,.,TRBV18,TRBJ2-7,TGTGCCAGCGCACGACTAGCGGGGGTCTCCTACGAGCAGTACTTC,CASARLAGVSYEQYF
.,.,TRBV9,TRBJ1-5,TGTGCCAGCAGCGTAGGTGTGGCAGGTCAGCCCCAGCATTTT,CASSVGVAGQPQHF
TRBD2,.,TRBV7-9,TRBJ2-1,TGTGCCAGCAGCCCCGGACTAGCGGGGGTGAACAATGAGCAGTTCTTC,CASSPGLAGVNNEQFF
TRBD1,.,TRBV5-1,TRBJ2-1,TGCGCCAGCAGCTTAGTATTAGGGCAGGGGGTCGGGGAGCAGTTCTTC,CASSLVLGQGVGEQFF
.,.,TRBV6-5,TRBJ2-7,TGTGCCAGCAGTTATTTTGGCGGTTCCTACGAGCAGTACTTC,CASSYFGGSYEQYF
TRBD2,.,TRBV30,TRBJ2-1,TGTGCCTGGAGTGGCGGGGGGGCCGGCTACAATGAGCAGTTCTTC,CAWSGGGAGYNEQFF
.,.,TRBV19,TRBJ1-6,TGTGCCAGTAGTAGTCTCGGGGGGACGAATTCACCCCTCCACTTT,CASSSLGGTNSPLHF
.,few,TRBV2,TRBJ1-5,TGTGCCACCGCGGGGGGCTACAATCAGCCCCAGCATTTT,CATAGGYNQPQHF
.,.,TRBV5-1,TRBJ2-1,TGCGCCAGCAGCTTGGGCGATCACCCCCACAATGAGCAGTTCTTC,CASSLGDHPHNEQFF
TRBD1,.,TRBV14,TRBJ1-2,TGTGCCAGCAGCCAAGGACAGGGATGGGCCTATGGCTACACCTTC,CASSQGQGWAYGYTF
TRBD2,once,TRBV5-1,TRBJ2-3,TGCGCCAGCAGCTCGGGACTAGCGGGGGGCCATAGTAGCACAGATACGCAGTATTTT,CASSSGLAGGHSSTDTQYF
TRBD1,.,TRBV5-6,TRBJ1-1,TGTGCCAGCAGGCGACAGGGTAGGAGCACTGAAGCTTTCTTT,CASRRQGRSTEAFF
TRBD1,.,TRBV7-9,TRBJ2-1,TGTGCCAGCAGCCCATGGGACAGGGACACCAATGAGCAGTTCTTC,CASSPWDRDTNEQFF
TRBD1,.,TRBV11-2,TRBJ2-3,TGTGCCAGCAGCTTAGCCCCGGGACAGGGGGCAGATACGCAGTATTTT,CASSLAPGQGADTQYF
TRBD2,.,TRBV9,TRBJ2-7,TGTGCCAGCAGCCCGGGGGGACTTGCCTCGGGGGAGCAGTACTTC,CASSPGGLASGEQYF
.,.,TRBV5-4,TRBJ2-2,TGTGCCAGCAGCGCGGGACAGTACACCGGGGAGCTGTTTTTT,CASSAGQYTGELFF
.,.,TRBV4-3,TRBJ1-5,TGCGCCAGCAGCCAAGAATCCGGGATTAGGCAGCCCCAGCATTTT,CASSQESGIRQPQHF
.,.,TRBV4-3,TRBJ1-1,TGCGCCAGCAGCCAAGATCGGCAGGGGAATACTGAAGCTTTCTTT,CASSQDRQGNTEAFF
TRBD2,.,TRBV27,TRBJ2-5,TGTGCCAGCAGTGGCGGGGGGGCTGCGGAGACCCAGTACTTC,CASSGGGAAETQYF
.,.,TRBV7-7,TRBJ1-1,TGTGCCAGCAGCGCTGGAACCCCCAGGGCCCCCTCTAACTTGAACACTGAAGCTTTCTTT,CASSAGTPRAPSNLNTEAFF
.,.,TRBV2,TRBJ2-5,TGTGCCAGCTCGCCCCTAGGTCGGGAGACCCAGTACTTC,CASSPLGRETQYF
.,once,TRBV5-6,TRBJ1-5,TGTGCCAGCAGCCGTCGACAGGGCAATCAGCCCCAGCATTTT,CASSRRQGNQPQHF
.,.,TRBV7-3,TRBJ2-7,TGTGCCAGCAGCTTAATCCCACCCGGGTTGGGCTACGAGCAGTACTTC,CASSLIPPGLGYEQYF